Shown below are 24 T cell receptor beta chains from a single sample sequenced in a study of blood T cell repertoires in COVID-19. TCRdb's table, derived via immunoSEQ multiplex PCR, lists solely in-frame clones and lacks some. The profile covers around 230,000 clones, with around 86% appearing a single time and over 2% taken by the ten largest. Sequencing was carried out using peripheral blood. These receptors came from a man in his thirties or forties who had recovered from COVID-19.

CDR3 sequence (DNA): TGTGCCAGCAGCAAAAAAGCGGTGAACACCGGGGAGCTGTTTTTT. Its translation is CASSKKAVNTGELFF. The chain employs TRBV7-2 and TRBJ2-2, with a possible D match to TRBD2 (5 bases). Per germline, CDR1 SGHTA and CDR2 FQGNSA. V dropped 5 bases and J dropped 1 base, with 11 bases sitting between them. This CDR3 is built from 15 residues.

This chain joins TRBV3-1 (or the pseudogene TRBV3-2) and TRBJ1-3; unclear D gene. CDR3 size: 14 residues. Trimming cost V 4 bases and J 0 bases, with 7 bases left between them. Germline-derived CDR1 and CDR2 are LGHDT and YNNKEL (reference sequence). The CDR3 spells CASSPTHSGNTIYF. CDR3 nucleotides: TGTGCCAGCAGCCCGACTCACTCTGGAAACACCATATATTTT.

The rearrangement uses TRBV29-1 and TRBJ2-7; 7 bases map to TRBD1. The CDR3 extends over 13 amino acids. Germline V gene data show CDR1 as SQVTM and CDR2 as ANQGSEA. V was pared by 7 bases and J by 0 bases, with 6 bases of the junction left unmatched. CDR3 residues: CSALDRSSYEQYF. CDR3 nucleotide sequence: TGCAGCGCCCTGGACAGGTCCTCCTACGAGCAGTACTTC.

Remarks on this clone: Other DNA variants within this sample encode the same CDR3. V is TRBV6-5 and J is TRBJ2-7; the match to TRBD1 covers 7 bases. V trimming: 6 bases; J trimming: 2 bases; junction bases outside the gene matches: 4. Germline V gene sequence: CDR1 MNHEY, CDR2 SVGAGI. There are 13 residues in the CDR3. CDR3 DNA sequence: TGTGCCAGCAGAAGTACAGGGGCCTACGAGCAGTACTTC. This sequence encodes CASRSTGAYEQYF.

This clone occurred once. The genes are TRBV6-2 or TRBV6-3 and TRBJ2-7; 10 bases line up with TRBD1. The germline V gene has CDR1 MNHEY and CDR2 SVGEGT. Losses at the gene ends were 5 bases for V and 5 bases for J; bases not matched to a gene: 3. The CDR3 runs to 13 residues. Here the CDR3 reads CASSPDRGDEQYF. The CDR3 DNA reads TGTGCCAGCAGTCCGGACAGGGGGGACGAGCAGTACTTC.

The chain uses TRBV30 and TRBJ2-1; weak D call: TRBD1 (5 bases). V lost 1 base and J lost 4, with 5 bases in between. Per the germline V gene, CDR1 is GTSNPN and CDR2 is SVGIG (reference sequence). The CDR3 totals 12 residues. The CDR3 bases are TGTGCCTGGAGTGGACAGTACAATGAGCAGTTCTTC. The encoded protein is CAWSGQYNEQFF. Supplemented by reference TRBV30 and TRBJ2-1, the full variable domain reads SQTIHQWPATLVQPVGSPLSLECTVEGTSNPNLYWYRQAAGRGLQLLFYSVGIGQISSEVPQNLSASRPQDRQFILSSKKLLLSDSGFYLCAWSGQYNEQFFGPGTRLTVL.

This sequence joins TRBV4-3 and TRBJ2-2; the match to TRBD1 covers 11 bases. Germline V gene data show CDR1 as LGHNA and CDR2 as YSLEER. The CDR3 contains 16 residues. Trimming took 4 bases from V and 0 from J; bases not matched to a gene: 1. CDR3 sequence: CASSPDRGPNTGELFF. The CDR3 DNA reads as TGCGCCAGCAGCCCGGACAGGGGGCCGAACACCGGGGAGCTGTTTTTT.

The CDR3 loop reads CASSYLRGDTQYF. The CDR3 bases are TGTGCCAGCAGTTACTTAAGGGGAGATACGCAGTATTTT. V gene TRBV6-5 combines with J gene TRBJ2-3, with D possibly matching TRBD1 (5 bases). V was cut by 1 base and J by 5 bases, with 7 bases left in between. The CDR3 is 13 residues long. Per the germline V gene, CDR1 is MNHEY and CDR2 is SVGAGI.

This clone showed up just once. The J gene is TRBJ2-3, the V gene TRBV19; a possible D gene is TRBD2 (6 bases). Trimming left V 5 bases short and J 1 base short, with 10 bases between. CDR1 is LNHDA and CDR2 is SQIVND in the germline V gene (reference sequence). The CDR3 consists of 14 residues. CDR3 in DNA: TGTGCCAGTAGTGCTCCTAGCGGCACAGATACGCAGTATTTT. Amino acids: CASSAPSGTDTQYF.

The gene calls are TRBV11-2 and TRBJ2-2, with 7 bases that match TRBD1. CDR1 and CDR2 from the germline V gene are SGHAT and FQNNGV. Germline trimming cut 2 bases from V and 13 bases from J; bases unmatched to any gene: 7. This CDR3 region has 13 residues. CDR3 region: CASSLSRQGGLFF. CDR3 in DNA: TGTGCCAGCAGCTTATCCCGACAGGGTGGGCTGTTTTTT.

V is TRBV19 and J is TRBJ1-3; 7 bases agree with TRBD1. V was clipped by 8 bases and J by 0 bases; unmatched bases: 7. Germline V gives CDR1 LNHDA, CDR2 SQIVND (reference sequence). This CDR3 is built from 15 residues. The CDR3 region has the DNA TGTGCCAGTGACAGGGACGGATACTCTGGAAACACCATATATTTT. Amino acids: CASDRDGYSGNTIYF.

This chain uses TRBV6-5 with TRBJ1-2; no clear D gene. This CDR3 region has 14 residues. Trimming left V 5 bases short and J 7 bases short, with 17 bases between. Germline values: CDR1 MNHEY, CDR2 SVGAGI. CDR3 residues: CASSLRHGGSGYTF. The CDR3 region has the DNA TGTGCCAGCAGTCTTCGACACGGAGGGTCTGGCTACACCTTC.

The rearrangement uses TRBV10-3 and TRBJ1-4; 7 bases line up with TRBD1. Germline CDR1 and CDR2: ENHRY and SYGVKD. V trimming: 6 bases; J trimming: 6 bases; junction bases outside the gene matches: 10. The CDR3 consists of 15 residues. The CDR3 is CAISGTALGYEKLFF. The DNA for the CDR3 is TGTGCCATCAGCGGGACAGCTCTGGGGTATGAAAAACTGTTTTTT.

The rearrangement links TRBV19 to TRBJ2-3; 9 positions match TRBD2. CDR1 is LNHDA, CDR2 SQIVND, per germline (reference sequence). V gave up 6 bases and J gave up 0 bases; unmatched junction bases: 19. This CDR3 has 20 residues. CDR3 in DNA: TGTGCCAGTAGCCCTCTGAAGGCGGGGGGGCAGAAGTCAAGCACAGATACGCAGTATTTT. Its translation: CASSPLKAGGQKSSTDTQYF.

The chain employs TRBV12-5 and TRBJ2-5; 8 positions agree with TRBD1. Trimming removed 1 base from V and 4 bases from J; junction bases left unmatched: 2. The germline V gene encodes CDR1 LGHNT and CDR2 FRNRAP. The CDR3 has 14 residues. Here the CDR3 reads CASGLDDRGETQYF. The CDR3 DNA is TGTGCTAGTGGTTTGGATGACAGGGGAGAGACCCAGTACTTC.

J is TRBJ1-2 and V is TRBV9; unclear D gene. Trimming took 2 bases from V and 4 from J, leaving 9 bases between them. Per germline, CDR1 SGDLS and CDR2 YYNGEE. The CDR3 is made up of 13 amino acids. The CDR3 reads CASSVADSYGYTF. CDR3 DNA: TGTGCCAGCAGCGTTGCGGACTCCTATGGCTACACCTTC.

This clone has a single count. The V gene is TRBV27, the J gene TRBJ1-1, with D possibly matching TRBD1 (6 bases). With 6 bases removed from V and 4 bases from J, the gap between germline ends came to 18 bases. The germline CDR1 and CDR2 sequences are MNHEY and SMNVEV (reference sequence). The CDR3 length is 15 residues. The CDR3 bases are TGTGCCAGCAGCCCAGGCGGCGGGGGCGTCACTGAAGCTTTCTTT. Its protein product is CASSPGGGGVTEAFF.

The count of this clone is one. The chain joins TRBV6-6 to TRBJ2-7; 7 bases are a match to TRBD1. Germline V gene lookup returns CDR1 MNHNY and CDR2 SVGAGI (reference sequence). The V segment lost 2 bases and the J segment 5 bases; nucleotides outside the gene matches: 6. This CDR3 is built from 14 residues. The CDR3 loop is CASSYPGQTDEQYF. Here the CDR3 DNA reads TGTGCCAGCAGTTACCCGGGACAGACCGACGAGCAGTACTTC.

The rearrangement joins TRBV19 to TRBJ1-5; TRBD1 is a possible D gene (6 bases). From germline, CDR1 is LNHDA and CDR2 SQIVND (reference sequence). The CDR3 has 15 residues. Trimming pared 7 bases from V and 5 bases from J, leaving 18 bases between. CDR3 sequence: CASTSSDSSYQPQHF. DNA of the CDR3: TGTGCCAGTACCTCTTCGGACAGCTCCTATCAGCCCCAGCATTTT. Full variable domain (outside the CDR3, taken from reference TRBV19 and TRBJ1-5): DGGITQSPKYLFRKEGQNVTLSCEQNLNHDAMYWYRQDPGQGLRLIYYSQIVNDFQKGDIAEGYSVSREKKESFPLTVTSAQKNPTAFYLCASTSSDSSYQPQHFGDGTRLSIL.

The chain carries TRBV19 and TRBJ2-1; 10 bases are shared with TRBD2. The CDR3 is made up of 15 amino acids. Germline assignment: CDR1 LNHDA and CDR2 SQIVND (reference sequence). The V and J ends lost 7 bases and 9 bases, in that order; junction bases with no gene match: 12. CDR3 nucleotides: TGTGCCAGTATCCGAAGCGGGGGGGCAATCAGTGAGCAGTTCTTC. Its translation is CASIRSGGAISEQFF.

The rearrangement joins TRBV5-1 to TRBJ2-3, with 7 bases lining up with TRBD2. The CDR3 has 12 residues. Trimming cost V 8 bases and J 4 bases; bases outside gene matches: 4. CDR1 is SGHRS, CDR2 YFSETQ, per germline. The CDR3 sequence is CASREGPDTQYF. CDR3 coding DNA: TGCGCCAGTAGGGAGGGCCCAGATACGCAGTATTTT. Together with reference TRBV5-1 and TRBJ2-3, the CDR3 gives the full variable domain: KAGVTQTPRYLIKTRGQQVTLSCSPISGHRSVSWYQQTPGQGLQFLFEYFSETQRNKGNFPGRFSGRQFSNSRSEMNVSTLELGDSALYLCASREGPDTQYFGPGTRLTVL.

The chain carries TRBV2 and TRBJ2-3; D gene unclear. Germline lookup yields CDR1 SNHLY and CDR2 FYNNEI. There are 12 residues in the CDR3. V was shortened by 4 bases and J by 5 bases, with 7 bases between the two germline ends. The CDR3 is CASSVLRDTQYF. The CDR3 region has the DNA TGTGCCAGCAGTGTACTCCGAGATACGCAGTATTTT.

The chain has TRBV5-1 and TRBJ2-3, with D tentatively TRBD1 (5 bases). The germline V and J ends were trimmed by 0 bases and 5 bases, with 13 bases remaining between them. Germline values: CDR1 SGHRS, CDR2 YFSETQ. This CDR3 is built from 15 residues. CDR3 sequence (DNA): TGCGCCAGCAGCTTGGGTGGGGCCCTGGGAGATACGCAGTATTTT. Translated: CASSLGGALGDTQYF.

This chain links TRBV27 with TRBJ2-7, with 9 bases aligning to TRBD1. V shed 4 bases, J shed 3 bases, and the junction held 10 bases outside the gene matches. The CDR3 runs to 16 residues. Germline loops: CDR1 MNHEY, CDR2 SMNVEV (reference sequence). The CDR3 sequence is CASSSRTGARVYEQYF. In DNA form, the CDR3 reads TGTGCCAGCAGTTCACGGACAGGGGCGAGGGTCTACGAGCAGTACTTC.